These 7 T cell receptor beta chains share one sample of origin, sequenced in a study of T cells in Graves' hyperthyroidism and ophthalmopathy. TCR beta CDR3 regions were amplified from RNA. HTBI primers were employed in a first-round RT-PCR of the TCR CDR3. TCRdb used MiXCR to reprocess the multiplex PCR reads, holding one entry per CDR3 protein. The sample lists about 590,000 distinct CDR3 sequences; 15% to 17% were seen once. Sequencing was carried out using blood. These receptors all stem from a woman aged 25 to 39 with Graves' hyperthyroidism.

This clonotype has a count of ten or more. The V gene is TRBV7-3, the J gene TRBJ2-3; weak D call: TRBD2 (6 bases). V was cut by 1 base and J by 1 base, with 9 bases left in between. The CDR3 consists of 15 residues. Germline lookup yields CDR1 SGHTA and CDR2 FQGTGA. The CDR3 DNA sequence: TGTGCCAGCAGCTTAAATGGCGGGGGCACAGATACGCAGTATTTT. This encodes CASSLNGGGTDTQYF.

This clonotype appeared many times. This chain joins TRBV6-1 and TRBJ2-2, with 10 bases identical to TRBD2. The CDR3 loop spans 15 amino acids. Germline V gene data show CDR1 as MNHNS and CDR2 as SASEGT. The V gene end was trimmed by 4 bases and the J gene end by 5 bases; junction bases not matched to a gene: 4. CDR3 residues: CASSATSGTTGELFF. The CDR3 DNA is TGTGCCAGCAGTGCCACTAGCGGGACGACCGGGGAGCTGTTTTTT.

This clonotype was seen more than once but under ten times. This may come from a read error, since a much larger clone is one base off. This rearrangement joins TRBV7-2 to TRBJ2-1, with D hard to call. Trimming removed 3 bases at V and 13 bases at J, with 13 bases between. This CDR3 has 12 amino acids. Germline CDR1 is SGHTA and CDR2 is FQGNSA. The CDR3 here is CASSFYREDQFF. In nucleotides, the CDR3 is TGTGCCAGCAGCTTTTATCGCGAGGACCAGTTCTTC.

The table lists this clonotype with many counts. The rearrangement uses TRBV7-8 and TRBJ2-1; D is perhaps TRBD1 or TRBD2 (5 bases each). Trimming took off 1 base at V and 5 bases at J, with 12 bases between the two ends. From germline, CDR1 is SGHVS and CDR2 FQNEAQ. The CDR3 is 15 residues long. For the CDR3, the DNA is TGTGCCAGCAGCTTAGTTTTGGGGGAGAACAATGAGCAGTTCTTC. Encoded protein: CASSLVLGENNEQFF.

This clonotype occurred many times. Its ends do not fully match the called genes, so a read error is possible. The CDR3 sequence is CVSSLSPSGRAAEQYF. CDR3 DNA: TGTGTCAGCAGCTTAAGCCCTAGCGGGAGGGCCGCCGAGCAGTACTTC. The genes are TRBV7-2 and TRBJ2-7; TRBD2 agrees at 12 bases. This CDR3 comprises 16 residues. CDR1 and CDR2 from the germline V gene are SGHTA and FQGNSA.

About this clonotype itself: Just one base apart from a much larger clone, this may be a read error. The chain links TRBV7-9 to TRBJ2-1, with TRBD2 matching over 10 bases. Trimming took 6 bases from V and 9 from J; bases not matched to a gene: 11. This CDR3 is built from 15 residues. Germline V gene lookup returns CDR1 SEHNR and CDR2 FQNEAQ (reference sequence). The CDR3 DNA follows: TGTGCCAGCAGGCCCGCTAGCGGGAGAGAAAGTGAGCAGTTCTTC. This codes for CASRPASGRESEQFF.

The table lists this clonotype with many counts. The chain uses TRBV7-2 and TRBJ1-5; possibly TRBD1 for D (5 bases). V was cut by 1 base and J by 3 bases, with 10 bases left in between. The CDR3 is 15 amino acids. CDR1 is SGHTA, CDR2 FQGNSA, per germline. In DNA form, the CDR3 reads TGTGCCAGCAGCTTAGTTCAGGGCCTCAATCAGCCCCAGCATTTT. As protein: CASSLVQGLNQPQHF. The variable domain in full, with the rest retrieved from reference TRBV7-2 and TRBJ1-5, is GAGVSQSPSNKVTEKGKDVELRCDPISGHTALYWYRQSLGQGLEFLIYFQGNSAPDKSGLPSDRFSAERTGGSVSTLTIQRTQQEDSAVYLCASSLVQGLNQPQHFGDGTRLSIL.